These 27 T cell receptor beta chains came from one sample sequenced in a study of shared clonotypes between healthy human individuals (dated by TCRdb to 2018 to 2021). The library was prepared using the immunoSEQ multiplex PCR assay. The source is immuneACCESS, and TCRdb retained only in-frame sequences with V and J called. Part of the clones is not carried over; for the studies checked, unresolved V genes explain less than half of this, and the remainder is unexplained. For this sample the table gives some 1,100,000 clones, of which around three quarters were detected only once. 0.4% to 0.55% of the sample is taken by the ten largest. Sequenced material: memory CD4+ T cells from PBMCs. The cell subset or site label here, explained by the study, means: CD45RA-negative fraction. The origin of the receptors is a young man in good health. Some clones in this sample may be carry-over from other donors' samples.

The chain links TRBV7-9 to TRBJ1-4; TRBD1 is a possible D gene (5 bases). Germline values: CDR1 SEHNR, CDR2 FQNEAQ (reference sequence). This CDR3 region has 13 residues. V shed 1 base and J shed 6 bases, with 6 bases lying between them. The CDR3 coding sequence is TGTGCCAGCAGCTTAGGCAGGGATGAAAAACTGTTTTTT. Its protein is CASSLGRDEKLFF.

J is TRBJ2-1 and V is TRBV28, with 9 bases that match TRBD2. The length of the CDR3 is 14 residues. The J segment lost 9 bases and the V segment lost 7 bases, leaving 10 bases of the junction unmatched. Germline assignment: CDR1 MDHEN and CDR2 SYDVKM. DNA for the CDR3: TGTGCCAGCATCATGCGGGAGGGCCGGGGTGAGCAGTTCTTC. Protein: CASIMREGRGEQFF. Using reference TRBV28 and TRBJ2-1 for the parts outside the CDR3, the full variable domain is DVKVTQSSRYLVKRTGEKVFLECVQDMDHENMFWYRQDPGLGLRLIYFSYDVKMKEKGDIPEGYSVSREKKERFSLILESASTNQTSMYLCASIMREGRGEQFFGPGTRLTVL.

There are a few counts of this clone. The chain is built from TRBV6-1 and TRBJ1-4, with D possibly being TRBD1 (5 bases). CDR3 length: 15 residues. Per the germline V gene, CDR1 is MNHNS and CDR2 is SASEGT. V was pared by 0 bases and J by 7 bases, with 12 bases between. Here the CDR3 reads CASSEAQGSGEKLFF. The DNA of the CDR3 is TGTGCCAGCAGTGAAGCGCAGGGTTCGGGTGAAAAACTGTTTTTT.

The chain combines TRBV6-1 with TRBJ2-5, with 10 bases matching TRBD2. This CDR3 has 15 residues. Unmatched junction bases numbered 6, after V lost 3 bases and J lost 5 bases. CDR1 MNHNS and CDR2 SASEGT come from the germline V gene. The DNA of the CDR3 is TGTGCCAGCAGTGAGGTAGCGGGAGGTTGGGAGACCCAGTACTTC. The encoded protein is CASSEVAGGWETQYF.

CDR3 sequence: CASSRDGYNEQFF. In nucleotides, the CDR3 is TGTGCCAGCAGTCGGGACGGCTACAATGAGCAGTTCTTC. The chain links TRBV6-5 to TRBJ2-1; D assignment may be TRBD1 or TRBD2 (5 bases each). CDR1 is MNHEY, CDR2 SVGAGI, per germline. The V gene lost 5 bases and the J gene lost 3 bases, with 8 bases spanning the gap. This CDR3 region has 13 residues.

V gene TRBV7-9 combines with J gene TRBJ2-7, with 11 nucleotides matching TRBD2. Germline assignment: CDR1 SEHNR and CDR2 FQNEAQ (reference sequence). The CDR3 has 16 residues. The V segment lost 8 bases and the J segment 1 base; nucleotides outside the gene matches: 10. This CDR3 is CASWGNLAGGSYEQYF. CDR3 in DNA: TGTGCCAGCTGGGGGAATCTAGCGGGAGGATCCTACGAGCAGTACTTC.

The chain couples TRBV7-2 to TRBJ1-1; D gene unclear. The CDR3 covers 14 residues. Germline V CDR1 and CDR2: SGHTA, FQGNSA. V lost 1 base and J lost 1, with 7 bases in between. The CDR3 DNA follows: TGTGCCAGCAGCTTAGGAGGGCGGAACACTGAAGCTTTCTTT. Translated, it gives CASSLGGRNTEAFF.

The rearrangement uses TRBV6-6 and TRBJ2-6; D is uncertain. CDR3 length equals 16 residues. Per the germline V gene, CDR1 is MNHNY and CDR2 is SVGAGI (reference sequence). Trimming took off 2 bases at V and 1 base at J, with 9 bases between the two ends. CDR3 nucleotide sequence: TGTGCCAGCAGTTACGGGATACCTTCTGGGGCCAACGTCCTGACTTTC. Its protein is CASSYGIPSGANVLTF.

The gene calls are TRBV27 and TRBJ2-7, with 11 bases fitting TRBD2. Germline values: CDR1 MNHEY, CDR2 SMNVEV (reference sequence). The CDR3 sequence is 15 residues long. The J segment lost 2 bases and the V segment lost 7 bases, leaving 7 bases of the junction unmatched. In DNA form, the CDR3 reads TGTGCCAGCAAGAAAATGACTAGCGGGACCTACGAGCAGTACTTC. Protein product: CASKKMTSGTYEQYF.

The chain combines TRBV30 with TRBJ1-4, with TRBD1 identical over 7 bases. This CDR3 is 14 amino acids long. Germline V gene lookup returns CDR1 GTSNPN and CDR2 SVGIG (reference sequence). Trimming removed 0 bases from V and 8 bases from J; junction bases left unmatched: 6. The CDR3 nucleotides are TGTGCCTGGAGTGTTAAGGGGGCAAACGAAAAACTGTTTTTT. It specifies CAWSVKGANEKLFF.

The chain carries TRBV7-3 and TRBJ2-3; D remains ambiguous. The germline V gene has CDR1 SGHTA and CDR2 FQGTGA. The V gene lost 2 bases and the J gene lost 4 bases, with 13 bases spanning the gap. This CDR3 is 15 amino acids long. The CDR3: CASSLVGRGADTQYF. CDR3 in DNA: TGTGCCAGCAGCTTAGTAGGCCGTGGGGCAGATACGCAGTATTTT.

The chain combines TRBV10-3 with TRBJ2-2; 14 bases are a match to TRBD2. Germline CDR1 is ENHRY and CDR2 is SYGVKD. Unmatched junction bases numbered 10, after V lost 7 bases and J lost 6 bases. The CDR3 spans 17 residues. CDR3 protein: CAIKPGLAGAGAGELFF. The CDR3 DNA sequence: TGTGCCATCAAACCGGGACTAGCGGGAGCGGGCGCCGGGGAGCTGTTTTTT.

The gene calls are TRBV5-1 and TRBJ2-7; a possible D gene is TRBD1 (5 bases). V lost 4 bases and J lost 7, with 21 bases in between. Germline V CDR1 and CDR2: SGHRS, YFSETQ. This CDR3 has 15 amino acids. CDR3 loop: CASSPMDTPTREQYF. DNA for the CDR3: TGCGCCAGCAGCCCTATGGACACCCCAACGAGAGAGCAGTACTTC.

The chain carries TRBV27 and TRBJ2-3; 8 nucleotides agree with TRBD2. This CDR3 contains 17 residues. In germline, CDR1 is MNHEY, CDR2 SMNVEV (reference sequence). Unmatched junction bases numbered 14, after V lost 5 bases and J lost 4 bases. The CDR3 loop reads CASSPPLGSGRPDTQYF. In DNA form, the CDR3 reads TGTGCCAGCAGTCCCCCCCTGGGAAGCGGGAGACCAGATACGCAGTATTTT.

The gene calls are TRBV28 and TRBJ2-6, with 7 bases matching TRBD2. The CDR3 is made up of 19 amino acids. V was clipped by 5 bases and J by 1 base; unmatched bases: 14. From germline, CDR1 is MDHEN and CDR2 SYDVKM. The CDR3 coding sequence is TGTGCCAGCAGTGAGGAGGGGAGGGTTCCGTTATCTGGGGCCAACGTCCTGACTTTC. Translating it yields CASSEEGRVPLSGANVLTF.

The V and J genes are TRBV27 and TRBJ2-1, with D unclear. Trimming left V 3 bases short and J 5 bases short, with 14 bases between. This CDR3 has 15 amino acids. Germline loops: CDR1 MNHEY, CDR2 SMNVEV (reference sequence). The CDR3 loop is CASSFKPHLNNEQFF. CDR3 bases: TGTGCCAGCAGTTTTAAACCCCACTTGAACAATGAGCAGTTCTTC.

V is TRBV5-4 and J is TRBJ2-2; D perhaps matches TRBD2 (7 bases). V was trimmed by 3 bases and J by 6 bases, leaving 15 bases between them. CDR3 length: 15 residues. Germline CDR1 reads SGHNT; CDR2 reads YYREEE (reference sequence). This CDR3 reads CASSWGGLAAGELFF. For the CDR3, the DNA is TGTGCCAGCAGCTGGGGGGGGCTAGCCGCCGGGGAGCTGTTTTTT. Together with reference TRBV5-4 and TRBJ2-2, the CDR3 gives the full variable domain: ETGVTQSPTHLIKTRGQQVTLRCSSQSGHNTVSWYQQALGQGPQFIFQYYREEENGRGNFPPRFSGLQFPNYSSELNVNALELDDSALYLCASSWGGLAAGELFFGEGSRLTVL.

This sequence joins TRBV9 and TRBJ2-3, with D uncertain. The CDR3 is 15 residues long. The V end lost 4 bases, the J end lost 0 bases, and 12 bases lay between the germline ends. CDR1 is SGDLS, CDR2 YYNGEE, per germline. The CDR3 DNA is TGTGCCAGCAGCCCGTTTACAGCTAGCACAGATACGCAGTATTTT. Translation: CASSPFTASTDTQYF.

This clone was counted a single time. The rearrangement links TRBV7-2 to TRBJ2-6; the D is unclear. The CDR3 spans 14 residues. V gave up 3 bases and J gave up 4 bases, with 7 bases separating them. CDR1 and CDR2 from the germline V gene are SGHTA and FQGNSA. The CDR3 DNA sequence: TGTGCCAGCAGCTTTATCTCCGGGGCCAACGTCCTGACTTTC. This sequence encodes CASSFISGANVLTF.

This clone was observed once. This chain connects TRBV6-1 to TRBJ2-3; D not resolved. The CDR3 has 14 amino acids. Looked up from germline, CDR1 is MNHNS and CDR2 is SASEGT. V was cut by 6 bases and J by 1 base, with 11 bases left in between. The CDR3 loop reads CASRTSLGTDTQYF. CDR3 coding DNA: TGTGCCAGCAGGACGAGCCTTGGCACAGATACGCAGTATTTT.

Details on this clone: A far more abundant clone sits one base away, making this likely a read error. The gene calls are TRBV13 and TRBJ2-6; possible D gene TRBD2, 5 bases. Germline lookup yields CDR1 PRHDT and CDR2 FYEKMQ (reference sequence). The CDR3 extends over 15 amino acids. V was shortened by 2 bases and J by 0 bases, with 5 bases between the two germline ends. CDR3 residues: CASSLRDSGANVLTF. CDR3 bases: TGTGCCAGCAGCTTACGGGACTCTGGGGCCAACGTCCTGACTTTC.

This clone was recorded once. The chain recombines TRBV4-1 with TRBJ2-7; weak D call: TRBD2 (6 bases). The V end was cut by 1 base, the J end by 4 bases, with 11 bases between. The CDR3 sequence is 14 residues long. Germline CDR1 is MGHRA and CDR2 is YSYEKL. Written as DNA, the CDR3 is TGCGCCAGCAGCCAAGCCCTAGCGAGATACGAGCAGTACTTC. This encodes CASSQALARYEQYF.

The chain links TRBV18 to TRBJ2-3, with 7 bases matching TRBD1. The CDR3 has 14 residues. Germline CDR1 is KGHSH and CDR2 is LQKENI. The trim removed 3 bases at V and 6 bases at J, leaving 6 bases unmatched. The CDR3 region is CASSPDRAADTQYF. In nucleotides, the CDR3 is TGTGCCAGCTCACCCGACAGGGCCGCCGATACGCAGTATTTT.

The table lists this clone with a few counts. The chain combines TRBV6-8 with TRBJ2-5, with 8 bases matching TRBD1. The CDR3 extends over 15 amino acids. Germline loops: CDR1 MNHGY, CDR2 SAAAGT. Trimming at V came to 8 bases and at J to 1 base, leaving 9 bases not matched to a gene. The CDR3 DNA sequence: TGTGCCAGCCCCAGGACAGGGTCTAGCCAAGAGACCCAGTACTTC. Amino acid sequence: CASPRTGSSQETQYF.

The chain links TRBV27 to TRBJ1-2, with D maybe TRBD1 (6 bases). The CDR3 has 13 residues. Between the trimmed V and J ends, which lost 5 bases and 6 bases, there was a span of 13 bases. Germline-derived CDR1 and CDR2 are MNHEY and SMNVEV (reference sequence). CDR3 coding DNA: TGTGCCAGCAGTCCCCGGACAGCCGATGGCTACACCTTC. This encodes CASSPRTADGYTF.

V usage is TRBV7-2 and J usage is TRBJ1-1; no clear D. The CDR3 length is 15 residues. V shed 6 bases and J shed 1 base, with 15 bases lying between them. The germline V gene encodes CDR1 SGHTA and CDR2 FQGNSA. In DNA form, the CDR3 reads TGTGCCAGCAGTTACGGGTGGTACCGGAACACTGAAGCTTTCTTT. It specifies CASSYGWYRNTEAFF.

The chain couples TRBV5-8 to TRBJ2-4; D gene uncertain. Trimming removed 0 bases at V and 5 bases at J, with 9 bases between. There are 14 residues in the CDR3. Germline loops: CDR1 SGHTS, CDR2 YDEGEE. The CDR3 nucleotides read TGTGCCAGCAGCTTGGGGTCTACCCAAAACATTCAGTACTTC. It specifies CASSLGSTQNIQYF.